This T cell receptor (beta chain) was sequenced during a study of blood T cell repertoires in COVID-19. Study details: The analysed material was cDNA or gDNA that came from T cells, B-cell-depleted T cells, or PBMCs.

V lost 2 bases and J 7 bases, leaving 13 bases between the germline ends. Looked up from germline, CDR1 is SGHDT and CDR2 is YYEEEE. CDR3 length: 13 amino acids. Only in-frame clones appear in the TCRdb table, and some are missing; sequencing was by immunoSEQ multiplex PCR. The sample holds about 150,000 clones, 80% to 90% seen once. The origin of this receptor is a man aged 50 to 60 with active COVID-19. V gene TRBV5-6 combines with J gene TRBJ2-7; TRBD2 might be the D (5 bases). The sample taken for sequencing was peripheral blood. CDR3 protein: CASSLRAVREQYF. The CDR3 DNA reads as TGTGCCAGCAGCTTACGAGCGGTTCGTGAGCAGTACTTC.